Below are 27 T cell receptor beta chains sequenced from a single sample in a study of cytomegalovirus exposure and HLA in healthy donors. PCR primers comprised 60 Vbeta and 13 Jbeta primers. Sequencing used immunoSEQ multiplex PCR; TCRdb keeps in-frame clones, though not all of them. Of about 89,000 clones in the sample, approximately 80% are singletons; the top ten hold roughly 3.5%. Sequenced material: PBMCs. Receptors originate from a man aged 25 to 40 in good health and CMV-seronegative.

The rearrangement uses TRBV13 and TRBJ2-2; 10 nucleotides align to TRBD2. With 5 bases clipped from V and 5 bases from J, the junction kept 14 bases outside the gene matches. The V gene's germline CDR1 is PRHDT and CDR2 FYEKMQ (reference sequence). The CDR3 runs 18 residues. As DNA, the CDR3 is TGTGCCAGCAGCCTCCCCGGCTGGAGCGGGGGGGATACCGGGGAGCTGTTTTTT. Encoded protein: CASSLPGWSGGDTGELFF.

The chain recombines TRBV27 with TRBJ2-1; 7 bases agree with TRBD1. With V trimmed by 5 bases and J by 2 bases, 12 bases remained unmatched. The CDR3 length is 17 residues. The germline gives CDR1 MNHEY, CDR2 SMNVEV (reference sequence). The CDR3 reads CASSRLLGDSTYNEQFF. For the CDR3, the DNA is TGTGCCAGCAGTCGATTACTGGGGGACAGCACCTACAATGAGCAGTTCTTC.

CDR3 in DNA: TGTGCCTGGATCAGCGGGGAGAGAACAGATACGCAGTATTTT. Protein: CAWISGERTDTQYF. This chain links TRBV30 with TRBJ2-3, with TRBD2 matching over 7 bases. Per the germline V gene, CDR1 is GTSNPN and CDR2 is SVGIG (reference sequence). The CDR3 is 14 amino acids. Trimming removed 4 bases from V and 3 bases from J; junction bases left unmatched: 7.

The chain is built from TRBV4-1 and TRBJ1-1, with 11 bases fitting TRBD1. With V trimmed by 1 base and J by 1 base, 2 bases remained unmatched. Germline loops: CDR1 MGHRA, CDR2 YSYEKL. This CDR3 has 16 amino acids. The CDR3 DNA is TGCGCCAGCAGCCAAGTTGGGACAGGGGGGAACACTGAAGCTTTCTTT. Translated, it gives CASSQVGTGGNTEAFF.

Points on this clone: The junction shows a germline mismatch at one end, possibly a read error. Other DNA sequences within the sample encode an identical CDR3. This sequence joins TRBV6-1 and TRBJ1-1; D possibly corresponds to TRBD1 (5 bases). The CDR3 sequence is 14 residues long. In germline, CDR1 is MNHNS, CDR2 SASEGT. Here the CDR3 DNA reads TGTGCCGGCAGTGAAAGGGGCGTTGGGACTGAAGCCTTCTTT. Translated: CAGSERGVGTEAFF.

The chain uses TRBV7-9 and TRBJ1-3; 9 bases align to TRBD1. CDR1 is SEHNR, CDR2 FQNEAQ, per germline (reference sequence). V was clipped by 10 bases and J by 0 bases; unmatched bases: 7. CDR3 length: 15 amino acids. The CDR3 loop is CATRSTGGSGNTIYF. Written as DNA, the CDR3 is TGTGCCACTCGGTCGACAGGGGGCTCTGGAAACACCATATATTTT.

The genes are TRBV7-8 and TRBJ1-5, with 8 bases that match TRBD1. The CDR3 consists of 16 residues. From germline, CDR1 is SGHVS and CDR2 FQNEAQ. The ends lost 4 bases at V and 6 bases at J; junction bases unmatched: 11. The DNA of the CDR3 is TGTGCCAGCAGCTCTCGACCAGACAGGGGTAGTCAGCCCCAGCATTTT. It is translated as CASSSRPDRGSQPQHF.

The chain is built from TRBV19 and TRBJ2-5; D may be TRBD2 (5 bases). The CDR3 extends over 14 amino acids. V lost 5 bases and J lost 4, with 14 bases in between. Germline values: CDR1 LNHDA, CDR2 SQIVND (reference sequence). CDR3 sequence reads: CASSEGGMRETQYF. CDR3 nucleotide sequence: TGTGCCAGTAGTGAGGGTGGAATGCGAGAGACCCAGTACTTC.

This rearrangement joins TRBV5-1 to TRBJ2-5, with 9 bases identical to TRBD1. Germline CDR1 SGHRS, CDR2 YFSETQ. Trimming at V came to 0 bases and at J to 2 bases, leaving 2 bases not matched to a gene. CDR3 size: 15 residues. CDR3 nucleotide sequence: TGCGCCAGCAGCTTGGCCGGGACAGGGCAAGAGACCCAGTACTTC. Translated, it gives CASSLAGTGQETQYF. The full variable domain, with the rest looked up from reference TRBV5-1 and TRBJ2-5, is KAGVTQTPRYLIKTRGQQVTLSCSPISGHRSVSWYQQTPGQGLQFLFEYFSETQRNKGNFPGRFSGRQFSNSRSEMNVSTLELGDSALYLCASSLAGTGQETQYFGPGTRLLVL.

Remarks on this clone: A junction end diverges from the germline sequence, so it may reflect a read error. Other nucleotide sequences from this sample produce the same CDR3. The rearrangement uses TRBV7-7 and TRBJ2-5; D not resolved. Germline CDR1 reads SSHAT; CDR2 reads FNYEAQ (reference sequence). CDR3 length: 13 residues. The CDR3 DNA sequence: TGTGCTAGCAGCTTAGTACAGAAAGAGACCCAGTACTTC. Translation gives CASSLVQKETQYF.

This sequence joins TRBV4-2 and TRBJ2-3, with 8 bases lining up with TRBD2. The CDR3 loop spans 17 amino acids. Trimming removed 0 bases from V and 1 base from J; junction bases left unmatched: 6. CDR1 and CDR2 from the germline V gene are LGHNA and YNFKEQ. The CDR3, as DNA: TGTGCCAGCAGCCAAGAGACAGGACTAGCAGGCACAGATACGCAGTATTTT. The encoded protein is CASSQETGLAGTDTQYF.

CDR3 DNA: TGCAGCGTTGCCCGGGACAGGGCCACTGAAGCTTTCTTT. It yields the protein CSVARDRATEAFF. The chain recombines TRBV29-1 with TRBJ1-1; 9 bases align to TRBD1. Germline CDR1 reads SQVTM; CDR2 reads ANQGSEA. The V and J ends lost 4 bases and 4 bases, in that order; junction bases with no gene match: 4. CDR3 length: 13 residues.

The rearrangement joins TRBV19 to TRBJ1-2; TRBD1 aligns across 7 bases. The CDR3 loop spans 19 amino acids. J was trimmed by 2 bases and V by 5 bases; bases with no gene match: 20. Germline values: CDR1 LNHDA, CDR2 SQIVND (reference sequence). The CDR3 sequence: CASSGAGQQKDKENYGYTF. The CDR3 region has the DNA TGTGCCAGTAGTGGGGCGGGACAGCAAAAAGATAAAGAAAACTATGGCTACACCTTC.

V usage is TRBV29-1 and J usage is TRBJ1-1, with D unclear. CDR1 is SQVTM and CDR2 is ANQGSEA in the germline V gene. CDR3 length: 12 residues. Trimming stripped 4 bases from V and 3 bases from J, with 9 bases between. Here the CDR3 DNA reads TGCAGCGTTGTTTATTCGGACACTGAAGCTTTCTTT. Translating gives CSVVYSDTEAFF.

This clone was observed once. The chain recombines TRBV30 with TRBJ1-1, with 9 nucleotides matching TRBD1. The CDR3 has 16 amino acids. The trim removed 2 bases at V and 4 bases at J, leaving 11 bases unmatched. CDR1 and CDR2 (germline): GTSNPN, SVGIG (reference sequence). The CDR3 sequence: CAWSPRPGTGRTEAFF. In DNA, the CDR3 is TGTGCCTGGAGTCCCCGGCCCGGGACAGGGCGCACTGAAGCTTTCTTT.

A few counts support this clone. The CDR3 coding sequence is TGTGCCAGCAGTGACAGGGGACCAGCCAAAAACATTCAGTACTTC. Amino acid sequence: CASSDRGPAKNIQYF. The gene calls are TRBV2 and TRBJ2-4; possibly TRBD1 for D (6 bases). Trimming took off 3 bases at V and 0 bases at J, with 9 bases between the two ends. This CDR3 comprises 15 residues. Germline V gene lookup returns CDR1 SNHLY and CDR2 FYNNEI.

The CDR3 DNA reads as TGTGCCAGTAGTATAAGCACAGGGTACAATGAGCAGTTCTTC. It specifies CASSISTGYNEQFF. The genes are TRBV19 and TRBJ2-1; possible D gene TRBD1, 6 bases. The V gene lost 2 bases and the J gene lost 4 bases, with 9 bases spanning the gap. The CDR3 runs to 14 residues. Germline V gene data show CDR1 as LNHDA and CDR2 as SQIVND (reference sequence).

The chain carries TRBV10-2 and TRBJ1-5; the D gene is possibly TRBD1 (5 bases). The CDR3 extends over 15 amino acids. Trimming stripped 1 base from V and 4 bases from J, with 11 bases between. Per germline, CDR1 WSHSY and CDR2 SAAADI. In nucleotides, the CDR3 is TGCGCCAGCAGTGAGTGGGTCCGGGGGAATCAGCCCCAGCATTTT. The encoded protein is CASSEWVRGNQPQHF.

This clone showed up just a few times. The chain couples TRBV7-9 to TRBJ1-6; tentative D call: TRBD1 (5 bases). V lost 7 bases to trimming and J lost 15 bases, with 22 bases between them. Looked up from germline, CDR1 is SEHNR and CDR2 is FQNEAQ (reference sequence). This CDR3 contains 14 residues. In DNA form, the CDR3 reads TGTGCCAGCACCCCGGGGGTTCCAAGGGCGGTCCTCCACTTT. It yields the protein CASTPGVPRAVLHF.

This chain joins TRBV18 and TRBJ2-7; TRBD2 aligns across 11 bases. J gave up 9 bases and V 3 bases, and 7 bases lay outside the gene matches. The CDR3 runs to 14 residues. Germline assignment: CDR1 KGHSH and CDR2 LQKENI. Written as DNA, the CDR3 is TGTGCCAGCTCACCGCCGAGACTAGCGGGGAGGCAGTACTTC. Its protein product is CASSPPRLAGRQYF.

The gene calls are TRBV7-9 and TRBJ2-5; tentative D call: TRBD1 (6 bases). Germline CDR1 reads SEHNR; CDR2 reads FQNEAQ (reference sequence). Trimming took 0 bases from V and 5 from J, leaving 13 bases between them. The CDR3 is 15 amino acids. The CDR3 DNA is TGTGCCAGCAGCTTAGCGGCAGGGGTGGTGGAGACCCAGTACTTC. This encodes CASSLAAGVVETQYF.

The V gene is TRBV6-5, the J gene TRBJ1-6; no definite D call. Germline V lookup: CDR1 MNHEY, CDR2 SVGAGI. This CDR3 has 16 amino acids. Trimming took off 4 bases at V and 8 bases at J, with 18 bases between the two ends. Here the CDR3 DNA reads TGTGCCAGCAGTTCCCAATGGCGGGTAGGACATTCACCCCTCCACTTT. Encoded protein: CASSSQWRVGHSPLHF.

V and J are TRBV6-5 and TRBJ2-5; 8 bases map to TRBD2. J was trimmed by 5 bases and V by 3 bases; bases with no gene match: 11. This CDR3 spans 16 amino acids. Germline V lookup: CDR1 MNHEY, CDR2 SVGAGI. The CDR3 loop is CASSYGLANLRETQYF. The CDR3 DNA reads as TGTGCCAGCAGTTATGGACTAGCAAACCTACGGGAGACCCAGTACTTC.

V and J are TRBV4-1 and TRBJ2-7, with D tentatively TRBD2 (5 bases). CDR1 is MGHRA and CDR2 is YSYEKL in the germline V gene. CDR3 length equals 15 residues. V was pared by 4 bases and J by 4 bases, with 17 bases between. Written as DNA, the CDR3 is TGCGCCAGCAGCCGTCCCAGCGGAGATTTTTACGAGCAGTACTTC. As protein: CASSRPSGDFYEQYF.

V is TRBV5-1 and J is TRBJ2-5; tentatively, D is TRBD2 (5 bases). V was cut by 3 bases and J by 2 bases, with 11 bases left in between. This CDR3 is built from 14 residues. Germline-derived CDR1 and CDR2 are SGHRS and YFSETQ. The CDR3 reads CASSSRPGQETQYF. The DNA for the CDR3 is TGCGCCAGCAGCTCCCGTCCGGGACAAGAGACCCAGTACTTC. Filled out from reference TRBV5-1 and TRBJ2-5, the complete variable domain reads KAGVTQTPRYLIKTRGQQVTLSCSPISGHRSVSWYQQTPGQGLQFLFEYFSETQRNKGNFPGRFSGRQFSNSRSEMNVSTLELGDSALYLCASSSRPGQETQYFGPGTRLLVL.

The CDR3 sequence is CAWSWAGNEQFF. The CDR3 DNA sequence: TGTGCCTGGAGTTGGGCGGGAAATGAGCAGTTCTTC. The chain carries TRBV30 and TRBJ2-1, with D tentatively TRBD2 (6 bases). Per the germline V gene, CDR1 is GTSNPN and CDR2 is SVGIG (reference sequence). CDR3 length: 12 amino acids. Trimming took off 2 bases at V and 7 bases at J, with 9 bases between the two ends.

CDR3 nucleotides: TGTGCCAGCAGTGTCCCGGGACAGAGCTCCTACGAGCAGTACTTC. Amino acid sequence: CASSVPGQSSYEQYF. The J gene is TRBJ2-7, the V gene TRBV2, with 7 bases aligning to TRBD1. This CDR3 region has 15 residues. V was clipped by 4 bases and J by 0 bases; unmatched bases: 6. Germline V gene sequence: CDR1 SNHLY, CDR2 FYNNEI.